This T cell receptor (beta chain) appears in the sequencing data of a study of OX40 agonist ivuxolimab in advanced cancers. Study-level background: Having had anti-PD-1, anti-PD-L1 or anti-CTLA-4 therapy before was allowed, and roughly 40% had some. The study, taken as a whole, reports: More expanded clones were seen, on average, in CD8+ T cells than in CD4+.

Profiled with immunoSEQ multiplex PCR; TCRdb holds only in-frame clones, not every one. The data hold about 76,000 clones, with around 86% observed a single time. Autoimmune disease history or systemic immunosuppression barred patients. The CDR3 is 15 amino acids. Germline V gene data show CDR1 as MNHEY and CDR2 as SVGAGI. J was trimmed by 11 bases and V by 0 bases; bases with no gene match: 11. For this clone: The antigen is not known.

The chain links TRBV6-5 to TRBJ1-1; 8 bases map to TRBD1. This sample comprised CD4+ or CD8+ T cells sorted from blood, obtained in a trial of the OX40 agonist ivuxolimab. The clonotype comes from an adult with an advanced solid tumor such as melanoma, head and neck, liver or kidney cancer. CDR3 residues: CASSYSARQGIGAFF. DNA of the CDR3: TGTGCCAGCAGTTACTCGGCCCGACAGGGGATCGGGGCTTTCTTT.